These T cell receptor beta chains were read from a single sample in a study of blood T cell repertoires in COVID-19. Profiled with immunoSEQ multiplex PCR; TCRdb holds only in-frame clones, not every one. The sample consists of 35,000 to 50,000 clones, approximately 90% of them appearing once. The sample consisted of peripheral blood. These receptors were collected from a human donor in a cohort sampled during active COVID-19. The CDR3 runs from the conserved cysteine through the conserved F or W. A D gene is named only where the DNA matches it firmly. Size is stated for part of the rows, as once, few or many counts, or as a class when the clone is expanded.

cdr3_aa | cdr3_nt | j_call | d_call | clone_size | v_call | cdr3_length
CASPQDALFNEQFF | TGTGCCAGTCCGCAGGATGCGCTCTTCAATGAGCAGTTCTTC | TRBJ2-1 | NA | NA | TRBV19 | 14
CASSLDPGVQETQYF | TGCGCCAGCAGCTTGGATCCAGGGGTTCAAGAGACCCAGTACTTC | TRBJ2-5 | NA | NA | TRBV5-1 | 15
CASSSGLAGVAGELFF | TGTGCCAGCAGCTCGGGACTAGCGGGAGTGGCCGGGGAGCTGTTTTTT | TRBJ2-2 | TRBD2 | few | TRBV7-9 | 16
CASSSGTGYYEQYF | TGTGCCAGCAGTTCCGGGACAGGGTATTACGAGCAGTACTTC | TRBJ2-7 | TRBD1 | NA | TRBV28 | 14
CARERGSRNEQFF | TGTGCCAGGGAAAGGGGGAGTCGGAATGAGCAGTTCTTC | TRBJ2-1 | NA | NA | TRBV14 | 13
CASSFVGDTGNTIYF | TGTGCCAGCAGCTTTGTGGGAGACACTGGAAACACCATATATTTT | TRBJ1-3 | NA | NA | TRBV5-4 | 15
CASRPDRGIGELFF | TGTGCCAGCAGGCCCGACAGGGGTATCGGGGAGCTGTTTTTT | TRBJ2-2 | TRBD1 | NA | TRBV7-6 | 14
CASSLSPGTGNYGYTF | TGTGCCAGCAGCTTATCCCCCGGGACAGGGAACTATGGCTACACCTTC | TRBJ1-2 | TRBD1 | NA | TRBV5-4 | 16
CASSFSGLSGRSPDNEQFF | TGTGCCAGCAGTTTTTCCGGGCTTAGCGGGAGGTCCCCGGACAATGAGCAGTTCTTC | TRBJ2-1 | TRBD2 | NA | TRBV27 | 19
CSVAGTGGAGQYF | TGCAGCGTTGCAGGGACAGGCGGAGCGGGGCAGTACTTC | TRBJ2-7 | TRBD1 | NA | TRBV29-1 | 13
CASSPARSEQFF | TGCGCCAGCAGTCCGGCCAGGTCAGAGCAGTTCTTC | TRBJ2-1 | NA | few | TRBV5-1 | 12
CASSIGTGNGYTF | TGTGCCAGCAGTATAGGGACAGGGAATGGCTACACCTTC | TRBJ1-2 | TRBD1 | NA | TRBV12-3/TRBV12-4 | 13
CASSLASRFGGEEQFF | TGTGCCAGCAGCTTAGCATCTCGCTTCGGAGGGGAGGAGCAGTTCTTC | TRBJ2-1 | NA | NA | TRBV7-8 | 16
CASSLLPGQANEKLFF | TGTGCCAGCAGCTTGCTGCCGGGACAGGCTAATGAAAAACTGTTTTTT | TRBJ1-4 | TRBD1 | NA | TRBV7-8 | 16
CASSIEETGSSYNEQFF | TGTGCCAGTAGTATTGAGGAGACGGGGAGCTCCTACAATGAGCAGTTCTTC | TRBJ2-1 | NA | once | TRBV19 | 17
CASSFWLTSGRVHEQYF | TGTGCCAGCAGTTTCTGGTTGACTAGCGGGAGAGTCCACGAGCAGTACTTC | TRBJ2-7 | TRBD2 | NA | TRBV27 | 17
CASSVAIKSYEQYF | TGTGCCAGCAGCGTAGCGATAAAGAGCTACGAGCAGTACTTC | TRBJ2-7 | NA | NA | TRBV9 | 14
CASSEGLDTQYF | TGTGCCAGCAGCGAGGGTCTGGATACGCAGTATTTT | TRBJ2-3 | NA | NA | TRBV7-3 | 12
CASSESQAVGELFF | TGTGCCAGCAGTGAATCACAGGCGGTCGGGGAGCTGTTTTTT | TRBJ2-2 | NA | NA | TRBV6-4 | 14
CASSFGQGNNQPQHF | TGTGCCAGCAGCTTTGGCCAGGGGAACAATCAGCCCCAGCATTTT | TRBJ1-5 | NA | NA | TRBV7-9 | 15
CASSWGLAGVETQYF | TGTGCCAGCAGCTGGGGACTAGCGGGAGTTGAGACCCAGTACTTC | TRBJ2-5 | TRBD2 | NA | TRBV5-4 | 15
CASSNQGHYNEQFF | TGTGCCAGTAGTAATCAGGGGCATTACAATGAGCAGTTCTTC | TRBJ2-1 | NA | NA | TRBV19 | 14
CATSGVGGTYEQYF | TGTGCCACCAGCGGCGTCGGAGGGACCTACGAGCAGTACTTC | TRBJ2-7 | NA | NA | TRBV15 | 14
CASRTGSLNQNQPQHF | TGTGCCAGCAGGACAGGGAGCTTGAACCAGAATCAGCCCCAGCATTTT | TRBJ1-5 | TRBD1 | NA | TRBV28 | 16
CASSLQGARNTEAFF | TGTGCCAGCAGCTTACAGGGGGCGCGGAACACTGAAGCTTTCTTT | TRBJ1-1 | TRBD1 | few | TRBV11-2 | 15
CASSSGTGGEDEQYF | TGCGCCAGCAGTTCCGGGACAGGGGGCGAGGACGAGCAGTACTTC | TRBJ2-7 | TRBD1 | NA | TRBV5-1 | 15
CASSVGLAGDTQYF | TGTGCCAGTAGTGTAGGACTAGCGGGGGATACGCAGTATTTT | TRBJ2-3 | TRBD2 | NA | TRBV19 | 14
CASSTGNYEQYF | TGCGCCAGCAGTACCGGGAACTACGAGCAGTACTTC | TRBJ2-7 | NA | NA | TRBV5-1 | 12
CARIRDQETQYF | TGTGCCAGGATCCGGGACCAAGAGACCCAGTACTTC | TRBJ2-5 | NA | NA | TRBV28 | 12
CASSQESTSLYEQYF | TGTGCCAGCAGCCAAGAGTCCACTTCCCTCTACGAGCAGTACTTC | TRBJ2-7 | NA | once | TRBV4-2 | 15
CATSDRGRGEQYF | TGTGCCACCTCGGACAGGGGGAGAGGCGAGCAGTACTTC | TRBJ2-7 | TRBD1 | NA | TRBV24-1 | 13
CASSESIRGLAGGLAKNIQYF | TGCGCCAGCAGTGAGTCGATTAGGGGACTAGCGGGAGGATTAGCCAAAAACATTCAGTACTTC | TRBJ2-4 | TRBD2 | NA | TRBV10-2 | 21
CASSQGDSYEQYF | TGTGCCAGCAGCCAAGGCGACTCCTACGAGCAGTACTTC | TRBJ2-7 | NA | NA | TRBV3-1/TRBV3-2 | 13
CAWSVRWDTQYF | TGTGCCTGGAGTGTGCGGTGGGATACGCAGTATTTT | TRBJ2-3 | NA | once | TRBV30 | 12
CASSSPREMNPYEQYF | TGTGCCAGCAGCTCACCCCGGGAGATGAACCCCTACGAGCAGTACTTC | TRBJ2-7 | NA | NA | TRBV7-9 | 16
CASSPLDGGRTEAFF | TGTGCCAGCAGTCCCCTCGATGGAGGCAGGACTGAAGCTTTCTTT | TRBJ1-1 | NA | NA | TRBV28 | 15
CASSSGEWDNEQFF | TGTGCCAGCAGTTCGGGAGAATGGGACAATGAGCAGTTCTTC | TRBJ2-1 | NA | NA | TRBV27 | 14
CATSDPRTGRDGYTF | TGTGCCACCAGTGATCCCCGGACAGGGCGGGATGGCTACACCTTC | TRBJ1-2 | TRBD1 | once | TRBV24-1 | 15
CSVSGTGANQPQHF | TGCAGCGTTTCCGGGACAGGGGCAAATCAGCCCCAGCATTTT | TRBJ1-5 | TRBD1 | once | TRBV29-1 | 14